Included here is one TCR beta chain sequence, with context. The CDR3 spans 14 residues. V was shortened by 2 bases and J by 4 bases, with 8 bases between the two germline ends. Germline loops: CDR1 WSHSY, CDR2 SAAADI. This specimen comes from a study of blood T cell repertoires in COVID-19. Cohort assignment relied on participant-reported clinical history. Two consecutive negative NP/OP PCR tests, clearance, or resolved symptoms defined Cohort 3 recovery. The repertoire was sequenced with immunoSEQ multiplex PCR; TCRdb's copy has only in-frame clones and lacks some. Of 250,000 to 300,000 clones listed, around nine tenths are singletons.

The rearrangement joins TRBV10-2 to TRBJ1-4; D is perhaps TRBD1 (5 bases). Sequencing was carried out using PBMCs or T cells enriched from blood (not recorded which). The receptor was derived from a woman aged 25-40 years who had recovered from COVID-19. Here the CDR3 reads CASSETRVNEKLFF. CDR3 coding DNA: TGCGCCAGCAGTGAGACCAGGGTTAATGAAAAACTGTTTTTT.